Presented here are 19 T cell receptor beta chains from one specimen sequenced in a study of cytomegalovirus exposure and HLA in healthy donors. PCR involved 60 Vbeta and 13 Jbeta primers. Profiled with immunoSEQ multiplex PCR; TCRdb holds only in-frame clones, not every one. The data contain over 100,000 clones, more than 65% of them singletons. The sequencing input was PBMCs. Every receptor here comes from a woman younger than 35 in good health and CMV-seropositive.

The chain employs TRBV10-2 and TRBJ2-1; maybe TRBD1 (5 bases). The CDR3 spans 13 residues. Trimming pared 8 bases from V and 2 bases from J, leaving 10 bases between. Germline V lookup: CDR1 WSHSY, CDR2 SAAADI. CDR3 region: CASQDSPYNEQFF. CDR3 nucleotides: TGCGCCAGCCAAGACAGTCCCTACAATGAGCAGTTCTTC.

This chain connects TRBV10-3 to TRBJ1-2; 7 bases are shared with TRBD1. The V gene end was trimmed by 6 bases and the J gene end by 7 bases; junction bases not matched to a gene: 5. The CDR3 covers 12 residues. Germline loops: CDR1 ENHRY, CDR2 SYGVKD. For the CDR3, the DNA is TGTGCCATCAGAGACGACAGGGTTGGCTACACCTTC. This sequence encodes CAIRDDRVGYTF.

The chain couples TRBV2 to TRBJ2-5; D may be TRBD1 (6 bases). The germline V gene encodes CDR1 SNHLY and CDR2 FYNNEI. Deletions cut 4 bases from V and 2 bases from J, with 14 bases between. This CDR3 has 15 residues. The CDR3 DNA is TGTGCCAGCAGTGCCTACTGGACAGAACAAGAGACCCAGTACTTC. As protein: CASSAYWTEQETQYF.

In DNA, the CDR3 is TGCGCCAGCAGCCAAGTGGCGGGGGCGGAATCCTACGAGCAGTACTTC. Translation: CASSQVAGAESYEQYF. The rearrangement links TRBV4-1 to TRBJ2-7; D is possibly TRBD2 (7 bases). With 1 base removed from V and 1 base from J, the gap between germline ends came to 14 bases. This CDR3 region has 16 residues. Germline lookup yields CDR1 MGHRA and CDR2 YSYEKL.

This chain links TRBV29-1 with TRBJ1-1; TRBD1 aligns across 7 bases. Germline CDR1 is SQVTM and CDR2 is ANQGSEA. V dropped 7 bases and J dropped 2; count of bases not matched to a gene: 7. This CDR3 has 13 amino acids. This CDR3 reads CSDRGQYNTEAFF. As DNA, the CDR3 is TGCAGCGATCGGGGACAGTACAACACTGAAGCTTTCTTT. The entire variable domain, with the rest obtained from reference TRBV29-1 and TRBJ1-1, is as follows: SAVISQKPSRDICQRGTSLTIQCQVDSQVTMMFWYRQQPGQSLTLIATANQGSEATYESGFVIDKFPISRPNLTFSTLTVSNMSPEDSSIYLCSDRGQYNTEAFFGQGTRLTVV.

The CDR3 loop is CATSRGPAGAGGEQETQYF. The CDR3 DNA is TGTGCCACCAGCAGAGGGCCCGCGGGGGCGGGGGGAGAGCAAGAGACCCAGTACTTC. The V gene is TRBV15, the J gene TRBJ2-5; the match to TRBD2 covers 8 bases. The CDR3 contains 19 residues. V was pared by 1 base and J by 2 bases, with 15 bases of the junction left unmatched. The V gene's germline CDR1 is LNHNV and CDR2 YYDKDF (reference sequence).

The chain joins TRBV7-3 to TRBJ2-1; TRBD2 is a possible D gene (6 bases). The CDR3 is 15 residues long. CDR1 is SGHTA, CDR2 FQGTGA, per germline. The V gene lost 1 base and the J gene lost 9 bases, with 16 bases spanning the gap. CDR3 DNA sequence: TGTGCCAGCAGCTTAATTGCCGGGGGTTTAGGTGAGCAGTTCTTC. Its translation: CASSLIAGGLGEQFF.

The rearrangement links TRBV21-1 to TRBJ1-4; TRBD1 is taken as the D call from the table, unchecked against the DNA. TRBV21-1 is a documented pseudogene. The CDR3 is 13 amino acids. CDR3 loop: CAEKGRSNEKLFF. The DNA of the CDR3 is TGTGCCGAAAAGGGGCGGAGTAATGAAAAACTGTTTTTT.

This chain connects TRBV5-1 to TRBJ2-3; no reliable D call. Germline lookup yields CDR1 SGHRS and CDR2 YFSETQ. The CDR3 is 17 amino acids. V was trimmed by 4 bases and J by 0 bases, leaving 18 bases between them. CDR3 amino acids: CASSPRYSVTSTDTQYF. CDR3 sequence (DNA): TGCGCCAGCAGCCCCCGTTACAGTGTCACTAGCACAGATACGCAGTATTTT.

The chain joins TRBV2 to TRBJ2-3; TRBD1 aligns across 7 bases. From germline, CDR1 is SNHLY and CDR2 FYNNEI. The CDR3 spans 12 residues. The trim removed 6 bases at V and 4 bases at J, leaving 1 base unmatched. The CDR3 is CASSQGADTQYF. CDR3 bases: TGTGCCAGCAGCCAGGGGGCAGATACGCAGTATTTT.

This chain joins TRBV28 and TRBJ2-7; tentative D call: TRBD1 (8 bases). The length of the CDR3 is 15 residues. Germline CDR1 reads MDHEN; CDR2 reads SYDVKM. V lost 8 bases and J 3 bases, leaving 20 bases between the germline ends. The CDR3 is CASGDTGGGLYEQYF. The DNA for the CDR3 is TGTGCCAGCGGGGATACAGGGGGGGGTCTCTACGAGCAGTACTTC.

This clone was detected only once. The V call is TRBV4-2, the J call TRBJ2-7; D possibly corresponds to TRBD1 (5 bases). V was pared by 0 bases and J by 6 bases, with 9 bases between. The germline V gene has CDR1 LGHNA and CDR2 YNFKEQ. The CDR3 is made up of 13 amino acids. This chain's CDR3 is CASSQDIGAEQYF. CDR3 DNA sequence: TGTGCCAGCAGCCAAGATATAGGGGCCGAGCAGTACTTC.

The rearrangement uses TRBV4-1 and TRBJ2-7; D gene ambiguous. Germline V gene lookup returns CDR1 MGHRA and CDR2 YSYEKL. Trimming removed 0 bases at V and 4 bases at J, with 7 bases between. The CDR3 has 13 residues. CDR3 region: CASSQEREYEQYF. As DNA, the CDR3 is TGCGCCAGCAGCCAAGAACGAGAATACGAGCAGTACTTC.

The chain is built from TRBV6-6 and TRBJ1-4; 9 nucleotides align to TRBD1. The CDR3 is 14 residues long. Germline assignment: CDR1 MNHNY and CDR2 SVGAGI (reference sequence). Losses at the gene ends were 6 bases for V and 8 bases for J; bases not matched to a gene: 7. CDR3 in amino acids: CASRTGGLEEKLFF. CDR3 DNA sequence: TGTGCCAGCAGGACAGGGGGGTTGGAAGAAAAACTGTTTTTT.

This clone was seen a handful of times. V is TRBV5-1 and J is TRBJ2-7; no definite D call. V gave up 0 bases and J gave up 2 bases, with 9 bases separating them. CDR1 and CDR2 (germline): SGHRS, YFSETQ. This CDR3 comprises 14 residues. CDR3 loop: CASSLGAGTYEQYF. The CDR3 bases are TGCGCCAGCAGCTTGGGGGCAGGAACCTACGAGCAGTACTTC.

This clone was seen only a few times. V is TRBV4-2 and J is TRBJ2-7, with 9 bases matching TRBD2. Germline CDR1 is LGHNA and CDR2 is YNFKEQ. With V trimmed by 3 bases and J by 0 bases, 9 bases remained unmatched. The CDR3 consists of 17 residues. CDR3 sequence: CASSQEVLAGRSYEQYF. CDR3 bases: TGTGCCAGCAGCCAGGAGGTCCTAGCGGGGCGCTCCTACGAGCAGTACTTC.

The chain couples TRBV11-2 to TRBJ2-3, with 8 bases identical to TRBD2. V lost 4 bases and J lost 6; bases outside the gene matches: 9. Germline V lookup: CDR1 SGHAT, CDR2 FQNNGV. The CDR3 has 15 amino acids. CDR3 sequence (DNA): TGTGCCAGCAGCTCCGGGACTAGATTTCTGGATACGCAGTATTTT. Translated, it gives CASSSGTRFLDTQYF.

V usage is TRBV27 and J usage is TRBJ2-7; TRBD1 matches 9 bases. The CDR3 loop spans 14 amino acids. Germline V CDR1 and CDR2: MNHEY, SMNVEV (reference sequence). V lost 6 bases, J lost 4 bases, and 7 bases stayed unmatched. As DNA, the CDR3 is TGTGCCAGCAGACAAACAGGGGGCCGATACGAGCAGTACTTC. Translating gives CASRQTGGRYEQYF.

The chain couples TRBV19 to TRBJ1-6, with 7 bases that match TRBD1. Germline CDR1 and CDR2: LNHDA and SQIVND (reference sequence). Trimming at V came to 6 bases and at J to 7 bases, leaving 6 bases not matched to a gene. The CDR3 sequence is 14 residues long. CDR3 region: CASRRGRGNSPLHF. CDR3 nucleotides: TGTGCCAGTAGGCGGGGCAGGGGGAATTCACCCCTCCACTTT.